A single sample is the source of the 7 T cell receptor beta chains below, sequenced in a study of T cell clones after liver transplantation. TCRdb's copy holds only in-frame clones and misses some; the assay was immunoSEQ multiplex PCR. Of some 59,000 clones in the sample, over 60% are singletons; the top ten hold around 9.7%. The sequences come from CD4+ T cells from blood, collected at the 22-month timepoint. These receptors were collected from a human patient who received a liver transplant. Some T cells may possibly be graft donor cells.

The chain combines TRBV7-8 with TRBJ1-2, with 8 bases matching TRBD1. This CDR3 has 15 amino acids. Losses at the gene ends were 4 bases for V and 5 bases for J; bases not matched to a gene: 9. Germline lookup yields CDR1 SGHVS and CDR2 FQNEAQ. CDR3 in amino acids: CASSWSRDRRYGYTF. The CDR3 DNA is TGTGCCAGCAGCTGGAGCCGGGACAGGAGATATGGCTACACCTTC.

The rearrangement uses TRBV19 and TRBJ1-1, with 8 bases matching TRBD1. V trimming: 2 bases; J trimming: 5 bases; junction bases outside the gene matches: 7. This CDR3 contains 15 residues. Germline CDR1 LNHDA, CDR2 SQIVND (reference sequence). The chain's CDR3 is CASSIFGQGKTEAFF. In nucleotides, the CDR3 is TGTGCCAGTAGTATATTCGGACAGGGCAAAACTGAAGCTTTCTTT. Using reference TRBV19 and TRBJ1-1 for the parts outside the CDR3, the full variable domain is DGGITQSPKYLFRKEGQNVTLSCEQNLNHDAMYWYRQDPGQGLRLIYYSQIVNDFQKGDIAEGYSVSREKKESFPLTVTSAQKNPTAFYLCASSIFGQGKTEAFFGQGTRLTVV.

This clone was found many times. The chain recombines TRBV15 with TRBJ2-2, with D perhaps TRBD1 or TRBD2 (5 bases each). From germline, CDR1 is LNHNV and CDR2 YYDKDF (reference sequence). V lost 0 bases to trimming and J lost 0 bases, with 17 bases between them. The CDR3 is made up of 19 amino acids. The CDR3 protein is CATSRDHPTAATNTGELFF. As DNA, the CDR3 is TGTGCCACCAGCAGAGATCATCCGACAGCGGCGACGAACACCGGGGAGCTGTTTTTT.

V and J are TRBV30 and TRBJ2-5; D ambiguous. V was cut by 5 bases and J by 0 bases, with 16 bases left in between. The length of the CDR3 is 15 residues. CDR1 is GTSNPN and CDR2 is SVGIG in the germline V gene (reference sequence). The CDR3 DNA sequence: TGTGCCTGGGGCTCAGGCCAAGGGTACCAAGAGACCCAGTACTTC. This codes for CAWGSGQGYQETQYF. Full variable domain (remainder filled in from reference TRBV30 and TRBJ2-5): SQTIHQWPATLVQPVGSPLSLECTVEGTSNPNLYWYRQAAGRGLQLLFYSVGIGQISSEVPQNLSASRPQDRQFILSSKKLLLSDSGFYLCAWGSGQGYQETQYFGPGTRLLVL.

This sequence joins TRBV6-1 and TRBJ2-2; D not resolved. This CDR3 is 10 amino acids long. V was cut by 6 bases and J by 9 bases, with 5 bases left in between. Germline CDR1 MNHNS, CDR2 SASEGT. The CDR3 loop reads CASRNRELFF. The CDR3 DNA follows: TGTGCCAGCAGGAACCGGGAGCTGTTTTTT.

CDR3 coding DNA: TGTGCCAGCAGCTTAGGGCCGCCTAGCTCTGGAAACACCATATATTTT. It yields the protein CASSLGPPSSGNTIYF. V gene TRBV7-2 combines with J gene TRBJ1-3; D is uncertain. Germline CDR1 and CDR2: SGHTA and FQGNSA. The CDR3 runs to 16 residues. The V end was cut by 1 base, the J end by 0 bases, with 10 bases between.

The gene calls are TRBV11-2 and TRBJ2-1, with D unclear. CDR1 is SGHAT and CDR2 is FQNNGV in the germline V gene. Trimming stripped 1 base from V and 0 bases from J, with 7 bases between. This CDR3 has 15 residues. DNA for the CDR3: TGTGCCAGCAGCTTAGTCGACTCCTCCTACAATGAGCAGTTCTTC. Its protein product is CASSLVDSSYNEQFF.